Each of the 5 T cell receptor beta chains below was sequenced from the same sample in a study of T cell repertoires in cytomegalovirus infection. For these TCRs, the target antigens are not known. MiXCR, run by TCRdb on the reads, gives a single entry per CDR3 protein. The data contain roughly 920,000 distinct CDR3 sequences, approximately 31% of them singletons. Sample: cultured CD8+ T cells from PBMCs, taken from culture after CMV antigen stimulation. The receptors were gathered from a human donor in good health (CMV status not recorded). Some clones in this sample may be carry-over from other donors' samples.

This rearrangement joins TRBV28 to TRBJ1-5, with TRBD1 as a possible D gene (6 bases). The V gene's germline CDR1 is MDHEN and CDR2 SYDVKM. Trimming removed 6 bases at V and 0 bases at J, with 15 bases between. The CDR3 spans 16 residues. The CDR3 nucleotides are TGTGCCAGCAGCAAGGGGGTAGGCTATAGCAATCAGCCCCAGCATTTT. It yields the protein CASSKGVGYSNQPQHF.

The rearrangement uses TRBV10-3 and TRBJ2-3; 11 positions match TRBD2. The CDR3 extends over 17 amino acids. Germline CDR1 and CDR2: ENHRY and SYGVKD. V dropped 0 bases and J dropped 5; count of bases not matched to a gene: 7. The CDR3 sequence: CAISESILAGGGDTQYF. The CDR3 DNA is TGTGCCATCAGTGAGTCGATCCTAGCGGGGGGAGGAGATACGCAGTATTTT.

This clonotype was counted ten times or more. This chain links TRBV12-3 or TRBV12-4 with TRBJ1-5; a weak D match, TRBD1 (5 bases). CDR3 length: 12 residues. V was pared by 7 bases and J by 2 bases, with 6 bases between. The CDR3 DNA reads as TGTGCCAGCAAAGGGGGCAATCAGCCCCAGCATTTT. Translated: CASKGGNQPQHF.

This clonotype showed up just once. The V gene is TRBV12-3 or TRBV12-4, the J gene TRBJ2-1; 7 bases match TRBD2. Trimming cost V 6 bases and J 12 bases; bases outside gene matches: 5. This CDR3 has 11 amino acids. Here the CDR3 reads CASSNRGGQFF. In DNA, the CDR3 is TGTGCCAGCAGCAACCGCGGGGGGCAGTTCTTC.

The chain combines TRBV6-5 with TRBJ1-1; 8 nucleotides align to TRBD1. The germline CDR1 and CDR2 sequences are MNHEY and SVGAGI. CDR3 size: 14 residues. The V gene end was trimmed by 1 base and the J gene end by 8 bases; junction bases not matched to a gene: 6. The CDR3 region is CASSYLAGGNEAFF. Written as DNA, the CDR3 is TGTGCCAGCAGTTACTTGGCAGGGGGCAACGAAGCTTTCTTT.